The sequence of this TCR beta chain was determined in a study of T cell repertoires in cytomegalovirus infection. Study-wide findings and caveats: Adding up the frequency of public TCR beta families identified people who carried CMV plus the relevant HLA.

Trimming pared 3 bases from V and 5 bases from J, leaving 13 bases between. Germline-derived CDR1 and CDR2 are MNHEY and SMNVEV (reference sequence). This CDR3 has 14 amino acids. From the reads, TCRdb called clonotypes with MiXCR, one entry per CDR3 protein. The table lists a few hundred thousand distinct CDR3 sequences, around 27% of them singletons. As regards this clonotype: Its matching antigen is unknown.

V and J are TRBV27 and TRBJ2-5; maybe TRBD1 (5 bases). This clonotype originated in a human donor in good health (CMV status not recorded). Some clones in this sample may be carry-over from other donors' samples. The sequencing sample was made of PBMCs. CDR3 in DNA: TGTGCCAGCAGTTTTAACAGGTTGGGGGAGACCCAGTACTTC. Its translation: CASSFNRLGETQYF.